Included here is one TCR beta chain sequence, with context. Its specificity is not known. The entry originates in a study of CD8+ T cells in alopecia areata. Findings and caveats of the study: Unlike in mice, where it was clearer, TCR sharing across patients was less clear, possibly HLA-related.

CDR3 length equals 15 residues. Germline CDR1 is SGHDT and CDR2 is YYEEEE. Between the trimmed V and J ends, which lost 4 bases and 3 bases, there was a span of 17 bases. cDNA prepared by RNA extraction and subsequent reverse transcription served as the template for sequencing. Sequenced by immunoSEQ multiplex PCR; TCRdb stores in-frame clones only, minus some. The table includes just over 150,000 clones, more than 45% detected once. The researchers isolated CD4+ and CD8+ T cells from PBMCs by sorting. This material consisted of CD8+ T cells sorted from blood, taken at week 0. The V and J genes are TRBV5-6 and TRBJ2-7; TRBD1 is a possible D gene (6 bases). This receptor was obtained from a human donor with alopecia areata. CDR3 amino acids: CASSPAGTLDYEQYF. The CDR3 DNA sequence: TGTGCCAGCAGCCCCGCCGGGACACTAGACTACGAGCAGTACTTC.